The 24 T cell receptor beta chains reported below all come from one sample, sequenced in a study of T-cell reconstitution after alpha-beta-depleted transplantation in children. Unique molecular identifiers were incorporated into the prepared TCRbeta library. MiXCR, applied by TCRdb to the PCR reads, yields one record per CDR3 protein. This table holds 210,000 or so distinct CDR3 sequences, roughly 9% found once. The sequencing used PBMCs from the stem cell graft donor, collected from the stem cell graft. The receptor source for this set is a human donor who donated a stem cell graft to a child with acute lymphoblastic leukemia.

This clonotype appeared many times. V is TRBV20-1 and J is TRBJ2-2, with TRBD1 matching over 7 bases. CDR3 length: 14 residues. After removal of 4 bases from V and 1 base from J, the junction contained 3 bases not matched to a gene. Germline loops: CDR1 DFQATT, CDR2 SNEGSKA (reference sequence). This chain's CDR3 is CSATGQMNTGELFF. CDR3 in DNA: TGCAGTGCTACGGGACAGATGAACACCGGGGAGCTGTTTTTT.

This sequence joins TRBV7-9 and TRBJ1-5, with D uncertain. Germline values: CDR1 SEHNR, CDR2 FQNEAQ (reference sequence). CDR3 length equals 16 residues. Deletions cut 5 bases from V and 9 bases from J, with 23 bases between. In nucleotides, the CDR3 is TGTGCCAGCAGCACCCCGGCCATAGCCCAGTGGACGCCCCAGCATTTT. Translating it yields CASSTPAIAQWTPQHF. The entire variable domain, with the rest obtained from reference TRBV7-9 and TRBJ1-5, is as follows: DTGVSQNPRHKITKRGQNVTFRCDPISEHNRLYWYRQTLGQGPEFLTYFQNEAQLEKSRLLSDRFSAERPKGSFSTLEIQRTEQGDSAMYLCASSTPAIAQWTPQHFGDGTRLSIL.

The chain carries TRBV10-1 and TRBJ2-3; weak D call: TRBD2 (5 bases). The CDR3 contains 14 residues. V was cut by 7 bases and J by 2 bases, with 13 bases left in between. Per germline, CDR1 WNHNN and CDR2 SYGVQD (reference sequence). CDR3: CASTSGLHTDTQYF. The CDR3 DNA follows: TGCGCCAGCACGTCCGGACTCCACACAGATACGCAGTATTTT.

This clonotype appeared many times. The chain has TRBV12-3 or TRBV12-4 and TRBJ2-3, with no clear D. The ends were cut back, 8 bases at V and 6 bases at J, with 15 bases in the middle. This CDR3 is built from 13 residues. CDR3 nucleotide sequence: TGTGCCAGCGGGCTCATGAGTGAGGATACGCAGTATTTT. The encoded protein is CASGLMSEDTQYF.

This clonotype was recorded many times. V usage is TRBV20-1 and J usage is TRBJ2-1; the D is unclear. The germline V gene has CDR1 DFQATT and CDR2 SNEGSKA (reference sequence). This CDR3 has 14 residues. V was clipped by 3 bases and J by 4 bases, with 13 bases between them. The CDR3 here is CSARETARYNEQFF. DNA of the CDR3: TGCAGTGCTAGGGAGACTGCTCGATACAATGAGCAGTTCTTC.

The rearrangement joins TRBV6-5 to TRBJ2-3, with 7 nucleotides matching TRBD2. The junction had 3 bases not matched to a gene; V was cut back by 0 bases and J by 6 bases. Germline V lookup: CDR1 MNHEY, CDR2 SVGAGI. The CDR3 is made up of 14 amino acids. As DNA, the CDR3 is TGTGCCAGCAGTTACTCCCTAGCGGCGGATACGCAGTATTTT. Translation gives CASSYSLAADTQYF.

This clonotype was counted many times. This chain links TRBV7-9 with TRBJ1-3; D not resolved. The CDR3 consists of 16 residues. Per the germline V gene, CDR1 is SEHNR and CDR2 is FQNEAQ (reference sequence). The ends were cut back, 0 bases at V and 0 bases at J, with 9 bases in the middle. CDR3 sequence reads: CASSLAGSSSGNTIYF. Here the CDR3 DNA reads TGTGCCAGCAGCTTAGCGGGCAGTAGCTCTGGAAACACCATATATTTT.

This clonotype was counted only a few times. The chain employs TRBV5-1 and TRBJ2-5, with TRBD1 identical over 12 bases. The CDR3 is 16 residues long. The trim removed 0 bases at V and 4 bases at J, leaving 4 bases unmatched. The V gene's germline CDR1 is SGHRS and CDR2 YFSETQ. CDR3 DNA sequence: TGCGCCAGCAGCTTGGCCGGGACAGGGGGCGGAGAGACCCAGTACTTC. It translates to CASSLAGTGGGETQYF.

This chain joins TRBV6-5 and TRBJ1-6; 10 bases are shared with TRBD1. Germline V gene data show CDR1 as MNHEY and CDR2 as SVGAGI. V dropped 4 bases and J dropped 9; count of bases not matched to a gene: 9. The CDR3 totals 16 residues. CDR3 protein: CASSSLATGGGSPLHF. Here the CDR3 DNA reads TGTGCCAGCAGTTCACTCGCGACAGGGGGCGGTTCACCCCTCCACTTT.

As regards this clonotype: A read error is possible here, since a much larger clone lies one base away. This chain links TRBV12-3 or TRBV12-4 with TRBJ1-6; 7 nucleotides align to TRBD1. This CDR3 has 14 residues. Trimming cost V 1 base and J 10 bases; bases outside gene matches: 4. In DNA form, the CDR3 reads TGTGCCAGCAGTTTAGGGACAGGTTGCTCACCCCTCCACTTT. This translates into CASSLGTGCSPLHF.

This clonotype was counted between two and nine times. This sequence joins TRBV11-2 and TRBJ2-5; D might be TRBD2 (5 bases). V gave up 5 bases and J gave up 5 bases, with 15 bases separating them. The CDR3 consists of 14 residues. CDR1 SGHAT and CDR2 FQNNGV come from the germline V gene. The CDR3 DNA follows: TGTGCCAGCAGCAAGGAGGTGATCGGCGAGACCCAGTACTTC. This translates into CASSKEVIGETQYF.

The chain links TRBV7-8 to TRBJ2-3; D gene unclear. The V end lost 1 base, the J end lost 7 bases, and 3 bases lay between the germline ends. The CDR3 has 11 residues. Germline-derived CDR1 and CDR2 are SGHVS and FQNEAQ. The CDR3 region has the DNA TGTGCCAGCAGCTTAGGGTATACGCAGTATTTT. Translating gives CASSLGYTQYF. Variable domain in full (rest from reference TRBV7-8 and TRBJ2-3): GAGVSQSPRYKVAKRGQDVALRCDPISGHVSLFWYQQALGQGPEFLTYFQNEAQLDKSGLPSDRFFAERPEGSVSTLKIQRTQQEDSAVYLCASSLGYTQYFGPGTRLTVL.

This chain uses TRBV29-1 with TRBJ2-7, with 8 bases lining up with TRBD1. The CDR3 runs to 12 residues. The V segment lost 7 bases and the J segment 0 bases; nucleotides outside the gene matches: 2. Germline V CDR1 and CDR2: SQVTM, ANQGSEA. The CDR3 DNA reads TGCAGCGGCGGACAGGGCTCCTACGAGCAGTACTTC. Encoded protein: CSGGQGSYEQYF.

This clonotype was detected a few times. The chain carries TRBV20-1 and TRBJ1-5, with 10 bases lining up with TRBD1. The germline V gene encodes CDR1 DFQATT and CDR2 SNEGSKA (reference sequence). CDR3 length: 17 amino acids. Trimming took 6 bases from V and 0 from J; bases not matched to a gene: 11. This chain's CDR3 is CSALGQGGLYSNQPQHF. CDR3 bases: TGCAGTGCCCTAGGACAGGGGGGCTTATATAGCAATCAGCCCCAGCATTTT.

In this sample, this clonotype turned up a few times. The chain is built from TRBV29-1 and TRBJ2-1, with TRBD1 identical over 8 bases. The CDR3 loop spans 15 amino acids. V lost 1 base, J lost 3 bases, and 5 bases stayed unmatched. The V gene's germline CDR1 is SQVTM and CDR2 ANQGSEA. The CDR3 sequence is CSVEGDRGHYNEQFF. CDR3 in DNA: TGCAGCGTTGAAGGCGACAGGGGACACTACAATGAGCAGTTCTTC.

The chain is built from TRBV5-1 and TRBJ1-1; D is ambiguous. Germline V gene data show CDR1 as SGHRS and CDR2 as YFSETQ. Trimming pared 4 bases from V and 0 bases from J, leaving 13 bases between. CDR3 length: 15 amino acids. The CDR3 DNA reads TGCGCCAGCAGCCCCCTTGGAGGGTTGAACACTGAAGCTTTCTTT. This codes for CASSPLGGLNTEAFF.

This clonotype was detected a few times. This rearrangement joins TRBV7-8 to TRBJ1-2, with D possibly TRBD1 on 6 matching bases. Trimming pared 1 base from V and 5 bases from J, leaving 11 bases between. Germline-derived CDR1 and CDR2 are SGHVS and FQNEAQ. This CDR3 region has 14 residues. CDR3 DNA sequence: TGTGCCAGCAGCTTAGGGCTGGGGGCGTATGGCTACACCTTC. As protein: CASSLGLGAYGYTF.

This clonotype was detected ten times or more. The rearrangement links TRBV6-5 to TRBJ1-6; perhaps TRBD1 as D (5 bases). V was pared by 8 bases and J by 12 bases, with 26 bases between. CDR3 length: 16 amino acids. Germline V gene lookup returns CDR1 MNHEY and CDR2 SVGAGI. CDR3 DNA sequence: TGTGCCAGCGTACCTGGTTTTGGGGCCACCCTTCAACCCCTCCACTTT. It yields the protein CASVPGFGATLQPLHF.

As to this clonotype: A much larger clone sits a single nucleotide away, making a read error possible. V usage is TRBV12-3 or TRBV12-4 and J usage is TRBJ1-2; TRBD1 agrees at 9 bases. The CDR3 runs 13 residues. Trimming took 5 bases from V and 4 from J; bases not matched to a gene: 2. The CDR3 sequence is CASSTGQGYGYTF. CDR3 sequence (DNA): TGTGCCAGCAGTACGGGACAGGGCTATGGCTACACCTTC.

Points on this clonotype: As the CDR3 is not closed by the conserved phenylalanine or tryptophan, this likely results from a read error. The CDR3 coding sequence is TGTGCCAGCAGCTCCAACCGGGACTTAACCAAAGCTAACTATGGCTACACCTAC. This gives the protein CASSSNRDLTKANYGYTY. The chain recombines TRBV7-1 with TRBJ1-2; a weak D match, TRBD1 (5 bases). TRBV7-1 is an ORF, and what it does is uncertain. V lost 3 bases and J 0 bases, leaving 20 bases between the germline ends. The CDR3 is 18 amino acids.

This chain links TRBV7-2 with TRBJ2-3; 8 bases line up with TRBD2. The CDR3 loop spans 17 amino acids. Trimming cost V 5 bases and J 0 bases; bases outside gene matches: 10. In germline, CDR1 is SGHTA, CDR2 FQGNSA. CDR3 sequence: CASSPRGGYISTDTQYF. The DNA for the CDR3 is TGTGCCAGCAGCCCTCGGGGGGGGTACATTAGCACAGATACGCAGTATTTT.

This clonotype appeared a few times. The rearrangement uses TRBV7-2 and TRBJ1-5, with D perhaps TRBD1 (6 bases). The CDR3 consists of 17 residues. V lost 4 bases and J lost 2, with 18 bases in between. Looked up from germline, CDR1 is SGHTA and CDR2 is FQGNSA. CDR3 DNA: TGTGCCAGCAGCTGGAATGGGGGGGGCGCCGGCAATCAGCCCCAGCATTTT. It codes for CASSWNGGGAGNQPQHF.

Comment on this clonotype: Possible read error: a much larger clone is one base away. The CDR3 here is CASSQDEQGANKAHEQYF. The CDR3 bases are TGCGCCAGCAGCCAAGATGAACAGGGGGCGAATAAGGCCCACGAGCAGTACTTC. V is TRBV4-1 and J is TRBJ2-7, with 9 bases that match TRBD1. Germline-derived CDR1 and CDR2 are MGHRA and YSYEKL. Trimming removed 0 bases from V and 5 bases from J; junction bases left unmatched: 14. The CDR3 spans 18 residues.

A few counts support this clonotype. The V call is TRBV5-1, the J call TRBJ2-7; D tentatively reads TRBD1 or TRBD2 (6 bases each). This CDR3 spans 13 amino acids. CDR1 is SGHRS, CDR2 YFSETQ, per germline. V gave up 2 bases and J gave up 6 bases, with 12 bases separating them. Written as DNA, the CDR3 is TGCGCCAGCAGCTTCGTACAGGGAGGCGAGCAGTACTTC. This gives the protein CASSFVQGGEQYF.